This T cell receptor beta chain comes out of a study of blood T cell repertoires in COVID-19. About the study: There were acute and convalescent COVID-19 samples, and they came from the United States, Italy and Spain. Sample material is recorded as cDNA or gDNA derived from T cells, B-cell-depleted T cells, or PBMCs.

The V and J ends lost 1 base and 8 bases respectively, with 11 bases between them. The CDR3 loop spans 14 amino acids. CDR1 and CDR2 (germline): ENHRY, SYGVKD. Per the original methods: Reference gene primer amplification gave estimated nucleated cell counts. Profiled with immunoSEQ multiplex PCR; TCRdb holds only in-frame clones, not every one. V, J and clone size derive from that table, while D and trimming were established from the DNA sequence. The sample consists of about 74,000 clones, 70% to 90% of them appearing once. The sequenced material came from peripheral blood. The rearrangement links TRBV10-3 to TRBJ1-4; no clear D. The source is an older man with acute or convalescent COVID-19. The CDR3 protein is CAISEWMEVEKLFF. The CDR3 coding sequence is TGTGCCATCAGTGAGTGGATGGAGGTCGAAAAACTGTTTTTT.